Shown below are 5 T cell receptor beta chains from a single sample sequenced in a study of blood T cell repertoires in COVID-19. Only in-frame clones appear in the TCRdb table, and some are missing; sequencing was by immunoSEQ multiplex PCR. This sample has approximately 69,000 clones; 81% occur once, and the top ten carry 20% to 25%. Material for sequencing was peripheral blood. The receptors shown here come from a woman between 65 and 79 years old with acute or convalescent COVID-19.

The rearrangement links TRBV9 to TRBJ1-2, with D unresolved. Germline CDR1 SGDLS, CDR2 YYNGEE. The V and J ends lost 1 base and 4 bases respectively, with 14 bases between them. This CDR3 comprises 15 residues. The CDR3 nucleotides are TGTGCCAGCAGCGTAAGCGGCGGATGGTTCTATGGCTACACCTTC. It is translated as CASSVSGGWFYGYTF.

V is TRBV2 and J is TRBJ2-2, with D maybe TRBD2 (5 bases). The ends were cut back, 7 bases at V and 5 bases at J, with 26 bases in the middle. Germline values: CDR1 SNHLY, CDR2 FYNNEI. The length of the CDR3 is 18 residues. In DNA form, the CDR3 reads TGTGCCAGCACCACCGGTGGGCGGGTACGAGGAGATACCGGGGAGCTGTTTTTT. It is translated as CASTTGGRVRGDTGELFF.

The chain employs TRBV27 and TRBJ1-5; D is unresolved. CDR1 is MNHEY, CDR2 SMNVEV, per germline (reference sequence). The CDR3 covers 17 residues. The V and J ends lost 1 base and 2 bases respectively, with 15 bases between them. CDR3 sequence (DNA): TGTGCCAGCAGTTTATTGGGCCGTTCATGGGGCAATCAGCCCCAGCATTTT. Its translation: CASSLLGRSWGNQPQHF.

The chain carries TRBV7-6 and TRBJ1-2; TRBD1 aligns across 7 bases. The CDR3 extends over 13 amino acids. Germline V gene lookup returns CDR1 SGHVS and CDR2 FNYEAQ. The J segment lost 8 bases and the V segment lost 5 bases, leaving 8 bases of the junction unmatched. The CDR3 nucleotides read TGTGCCAGCAGCCCCGGACAGGCGCGCGGCTACACCTTC. Residues: CASSPGQARGYTF.

This chain links TRBV7-9 with TRBJ1-4; 9 bases are a match to TRBD1. After removal of 5 bases from V and 7 bases from J, the junction contained 8 bases not matched to a gene. This CDR3 is built from 15 residues. Germline loops: CDR1 SEHNR, CDR2 FQNEAQ (reference sequence). For the CDR3, the DNA is TGTGCCAGCAGCCCTCAGACAGGGGGAAGTGAAAAACTGTTTTTT. Translated, it gives CASSPQTGGSEKLFF.